This T cell receptor (beta chain) originates from a study of blood T cell repertoires in COVID-19. Study at large: Samples representing acute and convalescent COVID-19 were sourced from the United States, Italy and Spain. Sample material is recorded as cDNA or gDNA derived from T cells, B-cell-depleted T cells, or PBMCs.

This clone was seen a single time. How the authors handled the data: Amplification with reference gene primers provided the estimates of nucleated cell counts. Using immunoSEQ multiplex PCR, the repertoire was profiled, and TCRdb retains in-frame clones only, with some absent. V, J and clone size are taken as reported in that table, and D and trimming were inferred from the DNA itself. The sample lists fewer than 200,000 clones; around three quarters were seen once. Sequencing input: peripheral blood. This TCR was recovered from a man aged 55-75 years with acute or convalescent COVID-19.

CDR3 nucleotides: TGTGCCAGCAGTTCAGGCGAAAAACTGTTTTTT. It encodes CASSSGEKLFF. This sequence joins TRBV12-3 or TRBV12-4 and TRBJ1-4, with no clear D. The CDR3 runs 11 residues. Trimming removed 4 bases at V and 8 bases at J, with 5 bases between.